This T cell receptor beta chain was captured by sequencing in a study of beta chain features in type 1 diabetes. The wider study: Analysis included under 120,000,000 sorted cells drawn from all samples.

In regard to this clone: What it binds is unknown.

Study results and limitations: In every one of the four CD4+ subsets, TCRB CDR3s were moderately but significantly shorter in Type 1 diabetes patients.

As every portion of the isolated RNA was reverse transcribed, the sequencing read expressed TCRB transcripts. It was found that naive, central memory and regulatory T cell samples averaged roughly 3.6 million reads. TCRdb keeps only in-frame clones here, not all; method: immunoSEQ multiplex PCR. The sample contains 600,000 to 750,000 clones, roughly 12% of which appear only once. The receptor was derived from a man aged 25-45 years with type 1 diabetes. The specimen was naive CD4+ T cells from blood.

The CDR3 sequence: CASSSDRGNTEAFF. In DNA, the CDR3 is TGCGCCAGCAGCTCGGACAGGGGGAACACTGAAGCTTTCTTT. The chain carries TRBV5-1 and TRBJ1-1, with 9 bases matching TRBD1. Trimming at V came to 3 bases and at J to 1 base, leaving 1 base not matched to a gene. CDR1 and CDR2 (germline): SGHRS, YFSETQ. The CDR3 consists of 14 residues.